This T cell receptor (beta chain) derives from a study of identical twins. Findings and caveats of the study: Memory repertoires showed no such pattern, whereas abundant cord blood beta clonotypes carried fewer insertions. Some out-of-frame alpha sequences were shared by twins, and these showed excess low generation probability.

Ten or more counts support this clonotype. Its target is not known. Healthy Caucasians provided all donations. TCRdb re-called the 5' RACE reads through MiXCR, storing one row per CDR3 protein. Seen here are some 320,000 distinct CDR3 sequences, 12% observed once, and the top ten hold approximately 7.9%. This same sample was also taken into another study, of yellow fever vaccine responses in identical twins.

Specimen: CD8+ T cells sorted from blood. This receptor was obtained from a woman aged 18-29 years in good health.

CDR3 residues: CASAAWGIDQPQHF. As DNA, the CDR3 is TGTGCCAGCGCCGCTTGGGGGATAGATCAGCCCCAGCATTTT. The chain joins TRBV7-8 to TRBJ1-5; possible D gene TRBD1, 5 bases. This CDR3 comprises 14 residues. With 8 bases removed from V and 5 bases from J, the gap between germline ends came to 16 bases. CDR1 SGHVS and CDR2 FQNEAQ come from the germline V gene.